This T cell receptor (beta chain) came from a study of shared clonotypes between healthy human individuals. Some clones are missing from TCRdb's copy, which holds only in-frame ones; the method was immunoSEQ multiplex PCR. The data show millions of clones, about 95% seen once. Naive CD8 cells comprised CD45RO-negative, CCR7-positively selected cells, excluding terminally differentiated effector memory CD45RA+ cells. The CDR3 sequence is 14 residues long. Germline V gene data show CDR1 as MDHEN and CDR2 as SYDVKM. V lost 6 bases, J lost 5 bases, and 16 bases lay in between. The sequenced sample consisted of naive CD8+ T cells sorted from blood. The receptor comes from a man in his late teens or twenties in good health. The chain has TRBV28 and TRBJ1-1; D ambiguous. CDR3 region: CASRPLGRETEAFF. The CDR3 coding sequence is TGTGCCAGCAGACCCCTAGGACGGGAAACTGAAGCTTTCTTT.